The clone carrying this TCR beta chain was found a few times. These data originate in a study of patients and donors after allogeneic stem cell transplantation. TCRdb re-called the RT-PCR reads through MiXCR, storing one row per CDR3 protein. The repertoire holds about 200,000 distinct CDR3 sequences, with approximately 41% as singletons. Input material: blood, either unsorted or a sorted T cell fraction (not recorded which). This TCR came from a human donor who was either an allogeneic HSCT recipient or a stem cell or donor lymphocyte infusion donor (not recorded which). It is not recorded whose cells these are; they may come from a transplant donor.

The CDR3, as DNA: TGTGCCAGCAGATTACTTTCTGTGGACACTGAAGCTTTCTTT. Protein: CASRLLSVDTEAFF. The gene calls are TRBV12-3 or TRBV12-4 and TRBJ1-1; D gene unclear. CDR3 size: 14 residues. V lost 6 bases to trimming and J lost 3 bases, with 14 bases between them.